This passage covers 18 T cell receptor beta chains from one sample sequenced in a study of blood T cell repertoires in COVID-19. TCRdb's copy holds only in-frame clones and misses some; the assay was immunoSEQ multiplex PCR. The sample holds under 350,000 clones; about 90% are singletons and the top ten take 1.9%. Source material: PBMCs or T cells enriched from blood (not recorded which). The receptor source for this set is a woman aged 55-69 years who had recovered from COVID-19.

To note about this clone: This sample includes further DNA sequences coding for the same CDR3. The J gene is TRBJ1-5, the V gene TRBV28; 11 nucleotides match TRBD1. V shed 4 bases and J 7 bases; nucleotides not matched to a gene: 3. Germline values: CDR1 MDHEN, CDR2 SYDVKM. CDR3 length equals 14 residues. CDR3 sequence reads: CASSSGQGGQPQHF. CDR3 in DNA: TGTGCCAGCAGTTCGGGACAGGGGGGCCAGCCCCAGCATTTT. Variable domain in full (rest from reference TRBV28 and TRBJ1-5): DVKVTQSSRYLVKRTGEKVFLECVQDMDHENMFWYRQDPGLGLRLIYFSYDVKMKEKGDIPEGYSVSREKKERFSLILESASTNQTSMYLCASSSGQGGQPQHFGDGTRLSIL.

The CDR3, as DNA: TGTGCCAGTAGTCTCGCTTCCGGGACAGGGACAAGTCAGCCCCAGCATTTT. Amino acids: CASSLASGTGTSQPQHF. The chain combines TRBV19 with TRBJ1-5; 9 bases align to TRBD1. The CDR3 runs 17 residues. The germline V gene encodes CDR1 LNHDA and CDR2 SQIVND (reference sequence). The V and J ends lost 5 bases and 6 bases, in that order; junction bases with no gene match: 14.

This rearrangement joins TRBV27 to TRBJ1-1; maybe TRBD1 (6 bases). The V end lost 6 bases, the J end lost 1 base, and 9 bases lay between the germline ends. The CDR3 is 13 residues long. Germline V gene sequence: CDR1 MNHEY, CDR2 SMNVEV (reference sequence). In DNA, the CDR3 is TGTGCCAGCAGCCGACAGGAGAACACTGAAGCTTTCTTT. This translates into CASSRQENTEAFF.

V gene TRBV28 combines with J gene TRBJ1-1; 12 bases match TRBD1. V shed 6 bases and J 3 bases; nucleotides not matched to a gene: 5. Germline CDR1 MDHEN, CDR2 SYDVKM. The CDR3 runs 15 residues. The CDR3 DNA sequence: TGTGCCAGCAGCCAGGGACAGGGGGCCGACACTGAAGCTTTCTTT. Protein product: CASSQGQGADTEAFF.

The J gene is TRBJ1-1, the V gene TRBV2; no definite D call. V lost 1 base to trimming and J lost 9 bases, with 15 bases between them. CDR1 SNHLY and CDR2 FYNNEI come from the germline V gene. This CDR3 comprises 14 residues. CDR3 residues: CASSEGGAHTQAFF. The CDR3 DNA reads TGTGCCAGCAGTGAAGGAGGAGCACATACCCAAGCTTTCTTT.

The chain joins TRBV4-1 to TRBJ2-1; 9 nucleotides match TRBD1. Germline-derived CDR1 and CDR2 are MGHRA and YSYEKL. This CDR3 has 15 residues. Losses at the gene ends were 6 bases for V and 10 bases for J; bases not matched to a gene: 13. The CDR3 loop is CASSRSGTGISEQFF. The CDR3 DNA is TGCGCCAGCAGTCGTTCCGGGACAGGGATCTCGGAGCAGTTCTTC.

V is TRBV7-8 and J is TRBJ1-2, with no clear D. This CDR3 region has 15 residues. CDR1 SGHVS and CDR2 FQNEAQ come from the germline V gene. Trimming removed 5 bases from V and 7 bases from J, with 20 bases in between. CDR3 amino acids: CASSPRVAVSFGYTF. CDR3 DNA: TGTGCCAGCAGCCCGAGGGTAGCAGTTTCGTTTGGCTACACCTTC.

The chain combines TRBV11-2 with TRBJ2-3, with D possibly being TRBD1 (6 bases). Germline CDR1 reads SGHAT; CDR2 reads FQNNGV. Trimming cost V 0 bases and J 6 bases, with 16 bases left between them. This CDR3 has 16 residues. In DNA, the CDR3 is TGTGCCAGCAGCTTAGATTACACCCCGAGGGGGGATACGCAGTATTTT. Its translation is CASSLDYTPRGDTQYF.

This clone is categorized as medium-sized. Distinct nucleotide sequences in the sample also encode this CDR3. The rearrangement links TRBV27 to TRBJ1-5, with no clear D. This CDR3 has 15 amino acids. V dropped 0 bases and J dropped 2 bases, with 8 bases sitting between them. Per germline, CDR1 MNHEY and CDR2 SMNVEV (reference sequence). In DNA, the CDR3 is TGTGCCAGCAGTTTATCCGGGATGGGCAATCAGCCCCAGCATTTT. Translated, it gives CASSLSGMGNQPQHF.

This rearrangement joins TRBV18 to TRBJ1-3; D gene unclear. The germline V and J ends were trimmed by 5 bases and 0 bases, with 8 bases remaining between them. This CDR3 has 14 residues. Germline V lookup: CDR1 KGHSH, CDR2 LQKENI. This CDR3 reads CASSARDSGNTIYF. CDR3 bases: TGTGCCAGCTCAGCCCGGGACTCTGGAAACACCATATATTTT.

This sequence joins TRBV7-9 and TRBJ2-1; 7 nucleotides line up with TRBD2. Trimming at V came to 3 bases and at J to 4 bases, leaving 6 bases not matched to a gene. Germline V lookup: CDR1 SEHNR, CDR2 FQNEAQ (reference sequence). The CDR3 spans 15 residues. CDR3 nucleotides: TGTGCCAGCAGCTTCCTGGTGCGGGGGTACAATGAGCAGTTCTTC. Translation: CASSFLVRGYNEQFF.

The rearrangement links TRBV2 to TRBJ1-1, with a tentative D call TRBD1 (6 bases). CDR1 and CDR2 from the germline V gene are SNHLY and FYNNEI. Trimming shortened V by 5 bases and J by 5 bases, and 18 bases separated the two germline ends. The CDR3 extends over 15 amino acids. The CDR3 nucleotides read TGTGCCAGCAGTTTCCTAGGGGGGGCAGGGACTGAAGCTTTCTTT. It encodes CASSFLGGAGTEAFF.

V and J are TRBV29-1 and TRBJ1-6; no definite D call. The CDR3 sequence is 14 residues long. Germline V CDR1 and CDR2: SQVTM, ANQGSEA. Trimming removed 5 bases from V and 7 bases from J, with 15 bases in between. CDR3 region: CSVKPGDPNSPLHF. In DNA, the CDR3 is TGCAGCGTTAAACCGGGAGATCCCAATTCACCCCTCCACTTT. Together with reference TRBV29-1 and TRBJ1-6, the CDR3 gives the full variable domain: SAVISQKPSRDICQRGTSLTIQCQVDSQVTMMFWYRQQPGQSLTLIATANQGSEATYESGFVIDKFPISRPNLTFSTLTVSNMSPEDSSIYLCSVKPGDPNSPLHFGNGTRLTVT.

CDR3 loop: CAWQYGSGYGYTF. The CDR3 DNA reads as TGTGCCTGGCAGTATGGATCGGGCTATGGCTACACCTTC. The chain couples TRBV30 to TRBJ1-2; D gene unclear. The CDR3 contains 13 residues. Germline lookup yields CDR1 GTSNPN and CDR2 SVGIG (reference sequence). V was shortened by 5 bases and J by 4 bases, with 14 bases between the two germline ends.

This chain joins TRBV6-2 or TRBV6-3 and TRBJ2-7, with 12 bases fitting TRBD2. With V trimmed by 2 bases and J by 1 base, 3 bases remained unmatched. CDR1 and CDR2 from the germline V gene are MNHEY and SVGEGT. This CDR3 spans 16 amino acids. The CDR3 DNA follows: TGTGCCAGCAGTTACGGACTAGCGGGACTGTCCTACGAGCAGTACTTC. This encodes CASSYGLAGLSYEQYF.

The gene calls are TRBV19 and TRBJ1-6; 7 bases agree with TRBD1. Unmatched junction bases numbered 8, after V lost 5 bases and J lost 7 bases. Germline V gene lookup returns CDR1 LNHDA and CDR2 SQIVND (reference sequence). The CDR3 runs 15 residues. The CDR3 protein is CASSGGQTVNSPLHF. The CDR3 nucleotides are TGTGCCAGTAGTGGGGGACAGACGGTGAATTCACCCCTCCACTTT.

This rearrangement joins TRBV6-5 to TRBJ2-7; no clear D. The CDR3 is 12 residues long. CDR1 MNHEY and CDR2 SVGAGI come from the germline V gene. Trimming took 0 bases from V and 10 from J, leaving 10 bases between them. CDR3 DNA: TGTGCCAGCAGTTACTCGAGTCTTAGCCAGTACTTC. Protein sequence: CASSYSSLSQYF.

This clone appeared once. The rearrangement joins TRBV18 to TRBJ2-7; D gene unclear. Germline V gene sequence: CDR1 KGHSH, CDR2 LQKENI. The ends were cut back, 3 bases at V and 4 bases at J, with 7 bases in the middle. This CDR3 is 12 amino acids long. CDR3 sequence reads: CASSPQRYEQYF. The DNA of the CDR3 is TGTGCCAGCTCACCGCAGAGGTACGAGCAGTACTTC.